Each of the 30 T cell receptor beta chains below was sequenced from the same sample in a study of cytotoxic CD8 clonotypes in ibrutinib-treated CLL. Assay used: immunoSEQ multiplex PCR; TCRdb lists only in-frame clones, some missing. The sample consists of some 93,000 clones, around 73% of them appearing once. The material sequenced was PBMCs, taken after 12 months of ibrutinib treatment. Receptor source: a human donor with chronic lymphocytic leukemia.

The rearrangement joins TRBV25-1 to TRBJ2-5; 9 bases are shared with TRBD2. V lost 3 bases, J lost 2 bases, and 4 bases stayed unmatched. Germline-derived CDR1 and CDR2 are MGHDK and SYGVNS. This CDR3 spans 15 amino acids. CDR3 DNA: TGTGCCAGCAGTGATCTAGCGGGGAAGCAAGAGACCCAGTACTTC. It codes for CASSDLAGKQETQYF.

The chain links TRBV4-1 to TRBJ1-2, with D possibly matching TRBD1 (5 bases). Deletions cut 0 bases from V and 8 bases from J, with 10 bases between. The CDR3 is 13 amino acids. Germline V lookup: CDR1 MGHRA, CDR2 YSYEKL. CDR3: CASSQEEGRGYTF. The DNA of the CDR3 is TGCGCCAGCAGCCAAGAGGAGGGACGGGGCTACACCTTC.

CDR3 amino acids: CASSRTDGNQPQHF. The CDR3 DNA follows: TGTGCCAGCAGTCGGACAGACGGCAATCAGCCCCAGCATTTT. The genes are TRBV2 and TRBJ1-5; D might be TRBD1 (6 bases). This CDR3 has 14 amino acids. Germline V lookup: CDR1 SNHLY, CDR2 FYNNEI. V lost 5 bases, J lost 2 bases, and 10 bases lay in between. Combining the CDR3 with reference TRBV2 and TRBJ1-5 gives the whole variable domain EPEVTQTPSHQVTQMGQEVILRCVPISNHLYFYWYRQILGQKVEFLVSFYNNEISEKSEIFDDQFSVERPDGSNFTLKIRSTKLEDSAMYFCASSRTDGNQPQHFGDGTRLSIL.

J is TRBJ2-7 and V is TRBV5-8; 7 positions match TRBD2. The CDR3 is made up of 15 amino acids. Germline V gives CDR1 SGHTS, CDR2 YDEGEE. Germline trimming cut 0 bases from V and 3 bases from J; bases unmatched to any gene: 6. The chain's CDR3 is CASSLGLASGYEQYF. CDR3 in DNA: TGTGCCAGCAGCTTGGGTTTGGCTAGCGGCTACGAGCAGTACTTC.

The rearrangement links TRBV27 to TRBJ1-1; TRBD1 is a possible D gene (5 bases). Germline V lookup: CDR1 MNHEY, CDR2 SMNVEV (reference sequence). The CDR3 has 14 residues. The V and J ends lost 1 base and 1 base respectively, with 7 bases between them. The CDR3 here is CASSLLGTNTEAFF. The CDR3 bases are TGTGCCAGCAGTTTATTAGGGACGAACACTGAAGCTTTCTTT.

The CDR3 protein is CASSRGAGGRGETQYF. CDR3 nucleotides: TGTGCCAGCAGCAGAGGAGCGGGGGGGCGAGGTGAGACCCAGTACTTC. The chain links TRBV5-6 to TRBJ2-5; 10 bases align to TRBD2. Looked up from germline, CDR1 is SGHDT and CDR2 is YYEEEE. This CDR3 has 16 residues. Trimming at V came to 4 bases and at J to 5 bases, leaving 11 bases not matched to a gene.

The rearrangement joins TRBV5-1 to TRBJ2-7; 8 bases match TRBD1. The CDR3 runs 14 residues. V was clipped by 4 bases and J by 3 bases; unmatched bases: 6. Germline CDR1 and CDR2: SGHRS and YFSETQ. The CDR3 protein is CASSSSTGVYEQYF. CDR3 sequence (DNA): TGCGCCAGCAGCAGCTCGACAGGGGTCTACGAGCAGTACTTC.

The rearrangement uses TRBV6-1 and TRBJ1-5, with D possibly matching TRBD1 (5 bases). V shed 6 bases and J shed 7 bases, with 19 bases lying between them. Germline values: CDR1 MNHNS, CDR2 SASEGT. The CDR3 consists of 15 residues. The CDR3 is CASRVGGGIGQPQHF. DNA of the CDR3: TGTGCCAGCAGAGTGGGGGGGGGAATAGGGCAGCCCCAGCATTTT.

The CDR3 region is CASSGWDGDQPQHF. CDR3 DNA: TGTGCCAGCAGTGGCTGGGACGGAGATCAGCCCCAGCATTTT. V usage is TRBV6-1 and J usage is TRBJ1-5, with D maybe TRBD1 (5 bases). V was shortened by 4 bases and J by 5 bases, with 12 bases between the two germline ends. In germline, CDR1 is MNHNS, CDR2 SASEGT. This CDR3 comprises 14 residues.

This clone was seen only once. The genes are TRBV2 and TRBJ2-3; D gene uncertain. Germline CDR1 is SNHLY and CDR2 is FYNNEI. V dropped 7 bases and J dropped 4 bases, with 6 bases sitting between them. The CDR3 spans 11 residues. The CDR3 DNA follows: TGTGCCAGCACGCAGTCAGATACGCAGTATTTT. Translated: CASTQSDTQYF. The full variable domain, with the rest looked up from reference TRBV2 and TRBJ2-3, is EPEVTQTPSHQVTQMGQEVILRCVPISNHLYFYWYRQILGQKVEFLVSFYNNEISEKSEIFDDQFSVERPDGSNFTLKIRSTKLEDSAMYFCASTQSDTQYFGPGTRLTVL.

This clone was counted a few times. The V gene is TRBV5-4, the J gene TRBJ2-5; perhaps TRBD1 as D (6 bases). Germline V gives CDR1 SGHNT, CDR2 YYREEE (reference sequence). This CDR3 has 15 residues. The V gene lost 0 bases and the J gene lost 2 bases, with 11 bases spanning the gap. CDR3 in DNA: TGTGCCAGCAGCTTGGCCACCACAGGGCAAGAGACCCAGTACTTC. Protein: CASSLATTGQETQYF.

This clone was found a few times. The V and J genes are TRBV19 and TRBJ1-5; no firm D call. V lost 5 bases and J 0 bases, leaving 11 bases between the germline ends. Per germline, CDR1 LNHDA and CDR2 SQIVND (reference sequence). CDR3 size: 15 residues. For the CDR3, the DNA is TGTGCCAGTAGTGATGGTTCCTTTAGCAATCAGCCCCAGCATTTT. It encodes CASSDGSFSNQPQHF.

This clone was counted between two and nine times. V usage is TRBV19 and J usage is TRBJ1-5; the D gene is possibly TRBD1 (5 bases). From germline, CDR1 is LNHDA and CDR2 SQIVND (reference sequence). The CDR3 totals 15 residues. V was cut by 5 bases and J by 2 bases, with 13 bases left in between. CDR3 loop: CASSRAGGGNQPQHF. The DNA of the CDR3 is TGTGCCAGTAGTCGCGCGGGAGGGGGCAATCAGCCCCAGCATTTT.

This sequence joins TRBV7-6 and TRBJ2-7; 10 nucleotides agree with TRBD2. Trimming took 1 base from V and 1 from J; bases not matched to a gene: 1. Germline loops: CDR1 SGHVS, CDR2 FNYEAQ. CDR3 length equals 15 residues. The CDR3 sequence: CASSLGSGGSYEQYF. CDR3 in DNA: TGTGCCAGCAGCTTAGGTAGCGGGGGGTCCTACGAGCAGTACTTC.

This rearrangement joins TRBV7-9 to TRBJ1-1; D ambiguous. Looked up from germline, CDR1 is SEHNR and CDR2 is FQNEAQ (reference sequence). V lost 1 base, J lost 1 base, and 10 bases lay in between. The CDR3 totals 15 residues. The CDR3 coding sequence is TGTGCCAGCAGCTTAGGAGCGACACGGAACACTGAAGCTTTCTTT. Translation: CASSLGATRNTEAFF.

The chain links TRBV25-1 to TRBJ1-1; TRBD1 is a possible D gene (6 bases). Trimming left V 4 bases short and J 1 base short, with 10 bases between. The CDR3 is 14 residues long. The germline CDR1 and CDR2 sequences are MGHDK and SYGVNS. The CDR3 sequence is CASSAATGNTEAFF. CDR3 in DNA: TGTGCCAGCAGTGCGGCGACAGGGAACACTGAAGCTTTCTTT.

The chain carries TRBV11-2 and TRBJ1-6; 7 bases are shared with TRBD1. Germline CDR1 SGHAT, CDR2 FQNNGV. After removal of 5 bases from V and 6 bases from J, the junction contained 10 bases not matched to a gene. The CDR3 is 16 residues long. This CDR3 reads CASSTKGGGRNSPLHF. In nucleotides, the CDR3 is TGTGCCAGCAGCACGAAAGGAGGGGGCCGTAATTCACCCCTCCACTTT.

The gene calls are TRBV7-8 and TRBJ1-5; 7 bases fit TRBD1. The CDR3 has 13 amino acids. V lost 5 bases to trimming and J lost 7 bases; unmatched junction nucleotides: 5. The germline V gene encodes CDR1 SGHVS and CDR2 FQNEAQ. Here the CDR3 reads CASSQTGMQPQHF. CDR3 coding DNA: TGTGCCAGCAGCCAGACAGGGATGCAGCCCCAGCATTTT.

The chain couples TRBV28 to TRBJ1-1; no reliable D call. This CDR3 spans 12 amino acids. Germline V gene lookup returns CDR1 MDHEN and CDR2 SYDVKM. The ends were cut back, 1 base at V and 8 bases at J, with 8 bases in the middle. CDR3 amino acids: CASSLLAREAFF. DNA of the CDR3: TGTGCCAGCAGTTTATTAGCGAGGGAAGCTTTCTTT. Drawing the rest from reference TRBV28 and TRBJ1-1, the complete variable domain is DVKVTQSSRYLVKRTGEKVFLECVQDMDHENMFWYRQDPGLGLRLIYFSYDVKMKEKGDIPEGYSVSREKKERFSLILESASTNQTSMYLCASSLLAREAFFGQGTRLTVV.

This sequence joins TRBV11-3 and TRBJ2-3, with 9 bases matching TRBD1. The V and J ends lost 0 bases and 4 bases, in that order; junction bases with no gene match: 2. CDR3 length: 15 residues. Germline CDR1 reads SGHNT; CDR2 reads YENEEA. The CDR3 loop is CASSLDGTGSDTQYF. The CDR3 nucleotides are TGTGCCAGCAGCTTAGACGGGACAGGGTCAGATACGCAGTATTTT.

This clone was seen more than once but under ten times. The chain links TRBV20-1 to TRBJ2-7, with D possibly matching TRBD2 (5 bases). With 8 bases removed from V and 6 bases from J, the gap between germline ends came to 14 bases. The CDR3 totals 11 residues. Germline V CDR1 and CDR2: DFQATT, SNEGSKA (reference sequence). The CDR3 spells CSPLPEGEQYF. The CDR3 DNA reads as TGCAGTCCCCTGCCTGAGGGCGAGCAGTACTTC.

The chain employs TRBV7-8 and TRBJ2-3; 7 positions match TRBD2. The CDR3 covers 15 residues. CDR1 and CDR2 from the germline V gene are SGHVS and FQNEAQ. V was pared by 2 bases and J by 1 base, with 3 bases of the junction left unmatched. Here the CDR3 DNA reads TGTGCCAGCAGCTTATTCAGCGGGGGCACAGATACGCAGTATTTT. This codes for CASSLFSGGTDTQYF.

The CDR3 here is CASSFGGGRADTQYF. DNA for the CDR3: TGCGCCAGCAGCTTTGGCGGGGGAAGGGCAGATACGCAGTATTTT. V gene TRBV5-1 combines with J gene TRBJ2-3; 7 bases are a match to TRBD2. This CDR3 comprises 15 residues. The junction had 7 bases not matched to a gene; V was cut back by 2 bases and J by 4 bases. Germline CDR1 and CDR2: SGHRS and YFSETQ.

This chain connects TRBV6-5 to TRBJ2-7; TRBD2 aligns across 9 bases. The germline V gene encodes CDR1 MNHEY and CDR2 SVGAGI. CDR3 length: 16 residues. V shed 2 bases and J 2 bases; nucleotides not matched to a gene: 7. The CDR3 sequence: CASSYGASGATYEQYF. CDR3 nucleotides: TGTGCCAGCAGTTACGGTGCTAGCGGGGCAACCTACGAGCAGTACTTC.

The chain employs TRBV6-5 and TRBJ1-6; D may be TRBD1 (5 bases). The CDR3 totals 13 residues. Trimming cost V 5 bases and J 7 bases, with 9 bases left between them. From germline, CDR1 is MNHEY and CDR2 SVGAGI. The CDR3 sequence: CASSRTRNSPLHF. The CDR3 DNA reads TGTGCCAGCAGTCGGACACGAAATTCACCCCTCCACTTT.

This sequence joins TRBV10-2 and TRBJ2-7; 8 bases line up with TRBD1. V lost 6 bases to trimming and J lost 7 bases; unmatched junction nucleotides: 8. Germline V gene sequence: CDR1 WSHSY, CDR2 SAAADI. CDR3 length equals 13 residues. As DNA, the CDR3 is TGCGCCAGCAGACCCCAGGGGGCGGGGGAGCAGTACTTC. Amino acids: CASRPQGAGEQYF.

The V gene is TRBV4-1, the J gene TRBJ2-5; 7 bases line up with TRBD2. The ends lost 5 bases at V and 7 bases at J; junction bases unmatched: 13. This CDR3 has 15 amino acids. CDR1 and CDR2 from the germline V gene are MGHRA and YSYEKL. Here the CDR3 DNA reads TGCGCCAGCAGCTGGTCCGTCGCGGAGCGGGGGACCCAGTACTTC. It is translated as CASSWSVAERGTQYF.

This clone was seen only a few times. The chain carries TRBV18 and TRBJ1-5; D call uncertain. Germline V gives CDR1 KGHSH, CDR2 LQKENI. This CDR3 spans 15 amino acids. Trimming pared 3 bases from V and 2 bases from J, leaving 11 bases between. For the CDR3, the DNA is TGTGCCAGCTCACCCGGGGAATCGGGCAATCAGCCCCAGCATTTT. This encodes CASSPGESGNQPQHF.

The rearrangement uses TRBV14 and TRBJ1-2, with D perhaps matching TRBD1 (5 bases). CDR1 SGHDN and CDR2 FVKESK come from the germline V gene. The V end was cut by 1 base, the J end by 5 bases, with 11 bases between. The CDR3 has 14 amino acids. CDR3 residues: CASSQGGVWYGYTF. The CDR3, as DNA: TGTGCCAGCAGCCAAGGAGGGGTGTGGTATGGCTACACCTTC.

The J gene is TRBJ1-1, the V gene TRBV5-8, with TRBD1 matching over 9 bases. CDR3 length equals 13 residues. Per the germline V gene, CDR1 is SGHTS and CDR2 is YDEGEE. Losses at the gene ends were 7 bases for V and 13 bases for J; bases not matched to a gene: 14. The CDR3 bases are TGTGCCAGCGGCGGGACAGGGCGCGGATGGGGTTTCTTT. The encoded protein is CASGGTGRGWGFF.